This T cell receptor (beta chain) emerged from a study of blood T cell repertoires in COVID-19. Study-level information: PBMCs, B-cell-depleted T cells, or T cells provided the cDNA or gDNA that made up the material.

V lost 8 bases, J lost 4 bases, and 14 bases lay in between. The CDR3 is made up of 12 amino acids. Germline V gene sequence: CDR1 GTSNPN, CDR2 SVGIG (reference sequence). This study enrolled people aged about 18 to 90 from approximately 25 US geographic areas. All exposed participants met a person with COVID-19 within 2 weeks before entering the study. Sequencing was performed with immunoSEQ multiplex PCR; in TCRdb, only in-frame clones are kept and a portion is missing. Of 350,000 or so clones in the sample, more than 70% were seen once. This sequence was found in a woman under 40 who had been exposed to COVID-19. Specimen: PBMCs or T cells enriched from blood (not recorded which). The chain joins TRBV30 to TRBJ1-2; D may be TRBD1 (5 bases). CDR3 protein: CARQDRPYGYTF. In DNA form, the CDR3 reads TGTGCCCGGCAAGACAGACCCTATGGCTACACCTTC.